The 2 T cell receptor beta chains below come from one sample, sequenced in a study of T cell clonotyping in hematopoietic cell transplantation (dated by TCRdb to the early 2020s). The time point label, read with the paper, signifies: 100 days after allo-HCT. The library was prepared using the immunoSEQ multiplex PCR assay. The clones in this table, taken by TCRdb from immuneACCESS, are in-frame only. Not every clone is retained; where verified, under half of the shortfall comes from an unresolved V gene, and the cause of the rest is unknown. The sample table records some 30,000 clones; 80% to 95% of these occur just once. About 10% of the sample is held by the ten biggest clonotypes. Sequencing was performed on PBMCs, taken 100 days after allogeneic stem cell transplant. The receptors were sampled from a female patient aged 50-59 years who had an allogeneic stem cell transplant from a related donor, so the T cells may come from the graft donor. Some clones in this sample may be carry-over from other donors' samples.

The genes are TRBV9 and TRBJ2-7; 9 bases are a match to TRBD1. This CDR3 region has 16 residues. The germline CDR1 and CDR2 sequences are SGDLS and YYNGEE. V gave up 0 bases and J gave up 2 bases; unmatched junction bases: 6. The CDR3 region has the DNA TGTGCCAGCAGCGTAGGGGAGGGGACAGGGACCTACGAGCAGTACTTC. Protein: CASSVGEGTGTYEQYF.

The CDR3 sequence is CATSGDGRPTEAFF. The CDR3 DNA sequence: TGTGCCACCAGCGGGGACGGCCGACCCACTGAAGCTTTCTTT. This chain links TRBV15 with TRBJ1-1; a weak D match, TRBD1 (5 bases). Germline CDR1 and CDR2: LNHNV and YYDKDF (reference sequence). This CDR3 has 14 residues. V shed 5 bases and J shed 4 bases, with 14 bases lying between them.